This T cell receptor (beta chain) was captured in a study of cytomegalovirus exposure and HLA in healthy donors. The PCR ran on 60 Vbeta and 13 Jbeta primers. Profiled with immunoSEQ multiplex PCR; TCRdb holds only in-frame clones, not every one. The sample has about 85,000 clones; about four fifths are singletons. The count of this clone is one. This receptor was taken from a man in his fifties in good health and CMV-seropositive. Material for sequencing was PBMCs.

The CDR3 bases are TGTGCCAGCAGCTTGTTGTACTCTGGGGCCAACGTCCTGACTTTC. As protein: CASSLLYSGANVLTF. This rearrangement joins TRBV7-9 to TRBJ2-6, with D uncertain. This CDR3 comprises 15 residues. V shed 3 bases and J shed 0 bases, with 6 bases lying between them. Germline values: CDR1 SEHNR, CDR2 FQNEAQ (reference sequence).